What follows are 26 T cell receptor beta chains derived from one specimen sequenced in a study of CD8+ T cells in alopecia areata. Sequencing used cDNA as its template, made by extracting RNA and reverse transcribing it. Clones were read by immunoSEQ multiplex PCR, and TCRdb kept only the in-frame ones, dropping some. Of tens of thousands of clones listed, 70% to 80% are singletons. Source material: NKG2D-low CD8+ T cells sorted from blood. The source of these receptors is a human donor with alopecia areata.

The chain links TRBV6-5 to TRBJ1-2; D unclear. Trimming stripped 2 bases from V and 8 bases from J, with 12 bases between. CDR1 is MNHEY, CDR2 SVGAGI, per germline. CDR3 size: 13 residues. DNA for the CDR3: TGTGCCAGCAGTTACCGTGGGCCGGCGGGCTACACCTTC. This translates into CASSYRGPAGYTF.

The V gene is TRBV7-9, the J gene TRBJ2-7; D is unclear. From germline, CDR1 is SEHNR and CDR2 FQNEAQ (reference sequence). Deletions cut 7 bases from V and 0 bases from J, with 4 bases between. The CDR3 contains 11 residues. CDR3: CASTSSYEQYF. DNA for the CDR3: TGTGCCAGCACCAGCTCCTACGAGCAGTACTTC. Full variable domain (missing parts from reference TRBV7-9 and TRBJ2-7): DTGVSQNPRHKITKRGQNVTFRCDPISEHNRLYWYRQTLGQGPEFLTYFQNEAQLEKSRLLSDRFSAERPKGSFSTLEIQRTEQGDSAMYLCASTSSYEQYFGPGTRLTVT.

This clone has more than one count but fewer than ten. The CDR3 protein is CASSEKAGGDNEQFF. The CDR3 bases are TGTGCCAGCAGCGAGAAAGCGGGAGGGGACAATGAGCAGTTCTTC. The J gene is TRBJ2-1, the V gene TRBV6-4; 10 bases agree with TRBD2. This CDR3 has 15 residues. From germline, CDR1 is MRHNA and CDR2 SNTAGT. With 6 bases clipped from V and 5 bases from J, the junction kept 7 bases outside the gene matches.

The chain employs TRBV29-1 and TRBJ2-4, with 7 bases aligning to TRBD2. This CDR3 contains 14 residues. J was trimmed by 8 bases and V by 4 bases; bases with no gene match: 11. From germline, CDR1 is SQVTM and CDR2 ANQGSEA. In DNA, the CDR3 is TGCAGCGTTGTCACCAGGTGGGAGGGGTACATTCAGTACTTC. Translating it yields CSVVTRWEGYIQYF.

The V and J genes are TRBV28 and TRBJ2-3, with TRBD2 as a possible D gene (5 bases). The CDR3 loop spans 12 amino acids. The germline V and J ends were trimmed by 6 bases and 5 bases, with 9 bases remaining between them. From germline, CDR1 is MDHEN and CDR2 SYDVKM. The CDR3 here is CASSPAGDTQYF. In DNA form, the CDR3 reads TGTGCCAGCAGCCCCGCGGGAGATACGCAGTATTTT.

The chain uses TRBV9 and TRBJ1-2; no clear D. The V gene's germline CDR1 is SGDLS and CDR2 YYNGEE. This CDR3 has 13 residues. The V and J ends lost 0 bases and 4 bases respectively, with 7 bases between them. The CDR3 region has the DNA TGTGCCAGCAGCGTAGGGCCAGGCTATGGCTACACCTTC. This codes for CASSVGPGYGYTF.

The chain is built from TRBV30 and TRBJ2-3; D unresolved. Deletions cut 1 base from V and 5 bases from J, with 4 bases between. CDR1 is GTSNPN, CDR2 SVGIG, per germline (reference sequence). CDR3 length: 11 residues. CDR3 in amino acids: CAWSEGDTQYF. The DNA of the CDR3 is TGTGCCTGGAGTGAAGGAGATACGCAGTATTTT.

This chain uses TRBV4-1 with TRBJ1-1; unclear D gene. The ends were cut back, 4 bases at V and 2 bases at J, with 5 bases in the middle. The V gene's germline CDR1 is MGHRA and CDR2 YSYEKL. CDR3 size: 12 residues. CDR3 sequence: CASSLANTEAFF. The CDR3 nucleotides are TGCGCCAGCAGCCTCGCCAACACTGAAGCTTTCTTT.

V gene TRBV7-9 combines with J gene TRBJ2-3; D is uncertain. The CDR3 is 13 amino acids. CDR1 is SEHNR, CDR2 FQNEAQ, per germline (reference sequence). Trimming pared 5 bases from V and 4 bases from J, leaving 10 bases between. The CDR3 nucleotides read TGTGCCAGCAGCCTGGACGACGCAGATACGCAGTATTTT. It is translated as CASSLDDADTQYF.

The rearrangement joins TRBV5-4 to TRBJ2-1; maybe TRBD1 (7 bases). Germline CDR1 and CDR2: SGHNT and YYREEE (reference sequence). This CDR3 spans 15 amino acids. V lost 4 bases to trimming and J lost 9 bases, with 20 bases between them. The CDR3 protein is CASSQRQGGMREQFF. As DNA, the CDR3 is TGTGCCAGCAGCCAAAGGCAGGGGGGAATGCGTGAGCAGTTCTTC.

The chain joins TRBV4-1 to TRBJ2-1, with 7 bases that match TRBD1. V was clipped by 3 bases and J by 9 bases; unmatched bases: 8. This CDR3 is 14 amino acids long. The germline CDR1 and CDR2 sequences are MGHRA and YSYEKL. The CDR3 coding sequence is TGCGCCAGCAGCCAGGGCACAGGGGTGGGTGAGCAGTTCTTC. It translates to CASSQGTGVGEQFF.

The rearrangement joins TRBV7-7 to TRBJ2-2, with D tentatively TRBD2 (6 bases). The V and J ends lost 1 base and 5 bases respectively, with 11 bases between them. The germline V gene encodes CDR1 SSHAT and CDR2 FNYEAQ (reference sequence). CDR3 length: 15 amino acids. The CDR3 spells CASSLGGGATGELFF. CDR3 bases: TGTGCCAGCAGCTTAGGGGGAGGAGCAACCGGGGAGCTGTTTTTT. The full variable domain, in which reference TRBV7-7 and TRBJ2-2 provide the parts outside the CDR3, is GAGVSQSPRYKVTKRGQDVTLRCDPISSHATLYWYQQALGQGPEFLTYFNYEAQPDKSGLPSDRFSAERPEGSISTLTIQRTEQRDSAMYRCASSLGGGATGELFFGEGSRLTVL.

CDR3 in amino acids: CASSLGGANLINYGYTF. The CDR3 DNA follows: TGTGCCAGCAGCTTAGGAGGGGCAAACCTAATTAACTATGGCTACACCTTC. The rearrangement joins TRBV7-9 to TRBJ1-2; TRBD1 might be the D (5 bases). Germline V gene data show CDR1 as SEHNR and CDR2 as FQNEAQ (reference sequence). The CDR3 totals 17 residues. Trimming cost V 1 base and J 1 base, with 16 bases left between them.

The rearrangement joins TRBV7-2 to TRBJ2-7; 9 bases line up with TRBD2. V dropped 4 bases and J dropped 3; count of bases not matched to a gene: 7. The CDR3 sequence is 15 residues long. The germline CDR1 and CDR2 sequences are SGHTA and FQGNSA. DNA of the CDR3: TGTGCCAGCAGCTGGTTGACTAGCGGACTCTACGAGCAGTACTTC. The encoded protein is CASSWLTSGLYEQYF.

The gene calls are TRBV29-1 and TRBJ1-2; maybe TRBD1 (5 bases). CDR3 size: 12 residues. Germline V gene data show CDR1 as SQVTM and CDR2 as ANQGSEA. Trimming shortened V by 7 bases and J by 6 bases, and 15 bases separated the two germline ends. CDR3 sequence: CSATNGADGYTF. In DNA, the CDR3 is TGCAGCGCCACGAACGGGGCAGATGGCTACACCTTC.

This clone has a handful of counts. The chain links TRBV7-9 to TRBJ2-1, with D possibly being TRBD2 (6 bases). Trimming left V 4 bases short and J 5 bases short, with 15 bases between. This CDR3 has 15 residues. The germline gives CDR1 SEHNR, CDR2 FQNEAQ (reference sequence). The CDR3 DNA follows: TGTGCCAGCAGCTCCCCGGGTAGCGGACACAATGAGCAGTTCTTC. Amino acid sequence: CASSSPGSGHNEQFF.

This chain joins TRBV4-1 and TRBJ1-5; a possible D gene is TRBD1 (6 bases). The CDR3 covers 15 residues. V was clipped by 6 bases and J by 1 base, with 13 bases between them. Germline values: CDR1 MGHRA, CDR2 YSYEKL. The CDR3 bases are TGCGCCAGCAGACCCGGGACAACAAGCAATCAGCCCCAGCATTTT. Amino acid sequence: CASRPGTTSNQPQHF.

This clone was observed a single time. The chain carries TRBV7-2 and TRBJ2-3; the D gene could be TRBD1 or TRBD2 (5 bases each). The CDR3 spans 14 residues. V was pared by 4 bases and J by 5 bases, with 13 bases between. The V gene's germline CDR1 is SGHTA and CDR2 FQGNSA. The chain's CDR3 is CASSSFQGVDTQYF. CDR3 nucleotide sequence: TGTGCCAGCAGCTCCTTCCAGGGAGTAGATACGCAGTATTTT.

Only a few counts were recorded for this clone. This sequence joins TRBV7-9 and TRBJ2-1; D ambiguous. The CDR3 extends over 11 amino acids. Germline CDR1 reads SEHNR; CDR2 reads FQNEAQ (reference sequence). V was trimmed by 1 base and J by 9 bases, leaving 4 bases between them. This CDR3 reads CASSLGGEQFF. Written as DNA, the CDR3 is TGTGCCAGCAGCTTAGGCGGTGAGCAGTTCTTC.

V gene TRBV27 combines with J gene TRBJ2-4; maybe TRBD2 (5 bases). This CDR3 is 16 amino acids long. Trimming left V 6 bases short and J 1 base short, with 16 bases between. Per the germline V gene, CDR1 is MNHEY and CDR2 is SMNVEV (reference sequence). The CDR3 region has the DNA TGTGCCAGCAGGCGCCGGGGAACGGGGGCCAAAAACATTCAGTACTTC. Translating it yields CASRRRGTGAKNIQYF.

This clone was recorded once. The chain uses TRBV28 and TRBJ2-3; D might be TRBD2 (5 bases). The CDR3 is 17 residues long. CDR1 and CDR2 (germline): MDHEN, SYDVKM. V lost 5 bases, J lost 5 bases, and 23 bases lay in between. In DNA, the CDR3 is TGTGCCAGCAGTCACGAAACTAGACTTAAGAAGTTAGATACGCAGTATTTT. Translating gives CASSHETRLKKLDTQYF. Filled out from reference TRBV28 and TRBJ2-3, the complete variable domain reads DVKVTQSSRYLVKRTGEKVFLECVQDMDHENMFWYRQDPGLGLRLIYFSYDVKMKEKGDIPEGYSVSREKKERFSLILESASTNQTSMYLCASSHETRLKKLDTQYFGPGTRLTVL.

This rearrangement joins TRBV27 to TRBJ2-3, with no clear D. Trimming cost V 7 bases and J 2 bases, with 4 bases left between them. CDR1 and CDR2 from the germline V gene are MNHEY and SMNVEV (reference sequence). CDR3 length equals 11 residues. CDR3 region: CASKLTDTQYF. The CDR3 DNA reads as TGTGCCAGCAAACTCACAGATACGCAGTATTTT.

The chain joins TRBV27 to TRBJ1-5; TRBD1 is a possible D gene (5 bases). This CDR3 spans 14 amino acids. The ends were cut back, 7 bases at V and 0 bases at J, with 10 bases in the middle. Germline V gene lookup returns CDR1 MNHEY and CDR2 SMNVEV (reference sequence). The CDR3 DNA follows: TGTGCCAGCAAACAGGAATATAGCAATCAGCCCCAGCATTTT. Its protein product is CASKQEYSNQPQHF.

This clone was picked up one time. This rearrangement joins TRBV9 to TRBJ2-7; the D gene could be TRBD1 or TRBD2 (5 bases each). This CDR3 spans 16 amino acids. The V gene lost 4 bases and the J gene lost 4 bases, with 21 bases spanning the gap. CDR1 is SGDLS, CDR2 YYNGEE, per germline. This CDR3 is CASSTHRQTGEYEQYF. The CDR3 region has the DNA TGTGCCAGCAGCACTCATCGACAGACCGGGGAGTACGAGCAGTACTTC. Looking up the rest from reference TRBV9 and TRBJ2-7 gives the full variable domain: DSGVTQTPKHLITATGQRVTLRCSPRSGDLSVYWYQQSLDQGLQFLIQYYNGEERAKGNILERFSAQQFPDLHSELNLSSLELGDSALYFCASSTHRQTGEYEQYFGPGTRLTVT.

The rearrangement uses TRBV4-1 and TRBJ2-7; D perhaps matches TRBD2 (5 bases). The CDR3 length is 13 residues. Between the trimmed V and J ends, which lost 1 base and 7 bases, there was a span of 11 bases. Germline-derived CDR1 and CDR2 are MGHRA and YSYEKL. CDR3 DNA sequence: TGCGCCAGCAGCCAAGGTTTAGCGAGAGAGCAGTACTTC. The encoded protein is CASSQGLAREQYF.

The genes are TRBV29-1 and TRBJ2-7, with a tentative D call TRBD1 (6 bases). Germline CDR1 reads SQVTM; CDR2 reads ANQGSEA. The length of the CDR3 is 14 residues. The V end lost 2 bases, the J end lost 2 bases, and 13 bases lay between the germline ends. This CDR3 reads CSVETGTSAYEQYF. As DNA, the CDR3 is TGCAGCGTTGAAACCGGGACATCCGCCTACGAGCAGTACTTC.